Below are 9 T cell receptor beta chains sequenced from a single sample in a study of blood T cells in healthy people across ages. Alongside a J-beta primer mix, a sample-barcoded 5' primer served in a second PCR lasting roughly 6 to 11 cycles. Using its own MiXCR run on the 5' RACE reads, TCRdb lists one record per CDR3 protein. The repertoire holds 550,000 to 750,000 distinct CDR3 sequences, with around 20% as singletons. The specimen sequenced was blood. Receptors originate from a man in his 70s in good health.

This clonotype was counted between two and nine times. CDR3 DNA sequence: TGCAGTGCTAGACCCCCGCGGGAGGAAGTAGGCACAGATACGCAGTATTTT. Encoded protein: CSARPPREEVGTDTQYF. This chain uses TRBV20-1 with TRBJ2-3; 8 nucleotides line up with TRBD2. Trimming cost V 2 bases and J 1 base; bases outside gene matches: 11. Germline-derived CDR1 and CDR2 are DFQATT and SNEGSKA (reference sequence). The CDR3 covers 17 residues.

This clonotype was detected a few times. The chain couples TRBV6-4 to TRBJ2-2; D perhaps matches TRBD1 (5 bases). V was shortened by 3 bases and J by 3 bases, with 8 bases between the two germline ends. CDR1 is MRHNA and CDR2 is SNTAGT in the germline V gene. This CDR3 has 14 residues. CDR3 in amino acids: CASSDSGYTGELFF. CDR3 sequence (DNA): TGTGCCAGCAGTGATTCAGGGTACACCGGGGAGCTGTTTTTT.

This rearrangement joins TRBV5-1 to TRBJ2-2, with D unclear. Germline V gene data show CDR1 as SGHRS and CDR2 as YFSETQ. Trimming stripped 0 bases from V and 3 bases from J, with 9 bases between. The CDR3 length is 15 residues. In DNA form, the CDR3 reads TGCGCCAGCAGCTTGGCCGGGTATGACACCGGGGAGCTGTTTTTT. It translates to CASSLAGYDTGELFF.

The sample holds many counts of this clonotype. The genes are TRBV12-3 or TRBV12-4 and TRBJ2-5; 11 bases align to TRBD1. The CDR3 covers 15 residues. J lost 5 bases, V lost 5 bases, and 7 bases had no gene match. CDR3 DNA: TGTGCCAGCAGTAAGGACAGGGGGCGCTTCGAGACCCAGTACTTC. It specifies CASSKDRGRFETQYF.

In this sample, this clonotype turned up a few times. The rearrangement joins TRBV4-1 to TRBJ2-3; either TRBD1 or TRBD2 may fit D (5 bases each). The CDR3 has 16 amino acids. Germline values: CDR1 MGHRA, CDR2 YSYEKL. V was clipped by 6 bases and J by 2 bases, with 18 bases between them. As DNA, the CDR3 is TGCGCCAGCAGATTTTCCGTGGGGGTCCCCACAGATACGCAGTATTTT. It encodes CASRFSVGVPTDTQYF.

The chain has TRBV3-1 and TRBJ2-7; TRBD1 matches at 7 bases. The germline gives CDR1 LGHDT, CDR2 YNNKEL (reference sequence). CDR3 length: 14 residues. The V and J ends lost 2 bases and 0 bases, in that order; junction bases with no gene match: 1. CDR3 region: CASSQQGDSYEQYF. Written as DNA, the CDR3 is TGTGCCAGCAGCCAACAGGGGGACTCCTACGAGCAGTACTTC.

This clonotype has a handful of counts. The chain joins TRBV20-1 to TRBJ2-3; 12 bases line up with TRBD2. J was trimmed by 4 bases and V by 3 bases; bases with no gene match: 8. Germline CDR1 is DFQATT and CDR2 is SNEGSKA (reference sequence). The CDR3 has 16 residues. The DNA for the CDR3 is TGCAGTGCTAGTAGTCTAGCGGGAGGGAAGGCAGATACGCAGTATTTT. It is translated as CSASSLAGGKADTQYF.

Note on this clonotype: Since the CDR3 does not end with the conserved phenylalanine or tryptophan, this likely comes from a read error. This chain joins TRBV4-1 and TRBJ1-4; 11 positions agree with TRBD1. The junction had 8 bases not matched to a gene; V was cut back by 1 base and J by 7 bases. Germline-derived CDR1 and CDR2 are MGHRA and YSYEKL. This CDR3 has 17 residues. The DNA of the CDR3 is TGCGCCAGCAGCCAAGCGGCCCGGACAGGGGGCTCTGAAAAACTGTTTTCT. Protein: CASSQAARTGGSEKLFS.

Comment on this clonotype: The junction departs from germline at one end; a sequencing error may be responsible. CDR3 DNA: TGCAGTGCTTACCACTCGAGCTCCTACAATAAGCAGTTCTTC. Its protein is CSAYHSSSYNKQFF. The chain joins TRBV20-1 to TRBJ2-5; D uncertain. The closer fit of TRBJ2-1 to the DNA end suggests the J call may be wrong. The CDR3 contains 14 residues. CDR1 is DFQATT and CDR2 is SNEGSKA in the germline V gene (reference sequence).